These 10 T cell receptor beta chains share one sample of origin, sequenced in a study of technical replicates of blood from a handful of donors. The assay was immunoSEQ multiplex PCR, and TCRdb's table has in-frame clones only and misses some. The data show under 20,000 clones, approximately 80% seen once. Sequenced input: PBMCs. These receptors all come from a human donor in good health.

This clone appeared once. The rearrangement links TRBV19 to TRBJ2-7, with 7 nucleotides matching TRBD1. Germline CDR1 and CDR2: LNHDA and SQIVND (reference sequence). The CDR3 is made up of 16 amino acids. The ends lost 3 bases at V and 2 bases at J; junction bases unmatched: 10. The CDR3 coding sequence is TGTGCCAGTAGTATCGGGATCGGGGACAGTACCTACGAGCAGTACTTC. It translates to CASSIGIGDSTYEQYF.

This clone was detected a few times. The V and J genes are TRBV5-4 and TRBJ2-1; no clear D. The CDR3 covers 11 residues. Germline V gene sequence: CDR1 SGHNT, CDR2 YYREEE (reference sequence). V lost 2 bases to trimming and J lost 9 bases, with 6 bases between them. This CDR3 is CASSLKSEQFF. The CDR3 DNA sequence: TGTGCCAGCAGCTTAAAGAGTGAGCAGTTCTTC.

The chain uses TRBV6-6 and TRBJ2-2; 7 nucleotides match TRBD1. V was pared by 8 bases and J by 6 bases, with 3 bases of the junction left unmatched. The CDR3 covers 12 residues. In germline, CDR1 is MNHNY, CDR2 SVGAGI (reference sequence). The CDR3 reads CASLRGPGELFF. CDR3 sequence (DNA): TGTGCCAGCCTAAGGGGGCCCGGGGAGCTGTTTTTT.

The J gene is TRBJ2-7, the V gene TRBV10-1; the match to TRBD1 covers 7 bases. Germline trimming cut 3 bases from V and 7 bases from J; bases unmatched to any gene: 9. Germline lookup yields CDR1 WNHNN and CDR2 SYGVQD (reference sequence). The length of the CDR3 is 14 residues. CDR3 bases: TGCGCCAGCAGTGAATCGACAGGGTTAGGGGAGCAGTACTTC. Protein sequence: CASSESTGLGEQYF.

The rearrangement links TRBV5-6 to TRBJ2-5; D remains ambiguous. V lost 0 bases and J 3 bases, leaving 6 bases between the germline ends. The CDR3 has 13 amino acids. Germline CDR1 is SGHDT and CDR2 is YYEEEE. CDR3 nucleotides: TGTGCCAGCAGCTTGGACACCAAAGAGACCCAGTACTTC. This encodes CASSLDTKETQYF.

V is TRBV19 and J is TRBJ2-7; a weak D match, TRBD2 (6 bases). Germline lookup yields CDR1 LNHDA and CDR2 SQIVND (reference sequence). The germline V and J ends were trimmed by 5 bases and 3 bases, with 14 bases remaining between them. There are 14 residues in the CDR3. CDR3 nucleotides: TGTGCCAGTAGTCTCCGCCGGGACTTCTACGAGCAGTACTTC. This gives the protein CASSLRRDFYEQYF.

The chain combines TRBV30 with TRBJ1-3; D gene unclear. V shed 5 bases and J shed 1 base, with 6 bases lying between them. This CDR3 is built from 12 residues. Germline loops: CDR1 GTSNPN, CDR2 SVGIG (reference sequence). The DNA of the CDR3 is TGTGCCTGGCAGGAATCTGGAAACACCATATATTTT. It specifies CAWQESGNTIYF.

In nucleotides, the CDR3 is TGTGCCAGCTCACTCACGGTCGGGACAGGGAAGTTGGGCACTGAAGCTTTCTTT. This gives the protein CASSLTVGTGKLGTEAFF. This chain links TRBV18 with TRBJ1-1, with 9 positions matching TRBD1. Germline V CDR1 and CDR2: KGHSH, LQKENI. CDR3 length: 18 residues. With V trimmed by 4 bases and J by 4 bases, 16 bases remained unmatched.

CDR3 in DNA: TGTGCCAGCAGTTATCCCGGGAGGGCCTTCGAGCAGTACTTC. Its protein product is CASSYPGRAFEQYF. This sequence joins TRBV27 and TRBJ2-7; 8 bases fit TRBD2. The junction had 8 bases not matched to a gene; V was cut back by 4 bases and J by 6 bases. The CDR3 covers 14 residues. Per the germline V gene, CDR1 is MNHEY and CDR2 is SMNVEV (reference sequence).

In this sample, this clone turned up once. The chain uses TRBV25-1 and TRBJ2-7; TRBD2 matches 11 bases. J lost 0 bases, V lost 6 bases, and 10 bases had no gene match. The V gene's germline CDR1 is MGHDK and CDR2 SYGVNS. The CDR3 contains 17 residues. The CDR3 region is CASSLSGLAGLSYEQYF. Here the CDR3 DNA reads TGTGCCAGCAGCCTCTCAGGACTAGCGGGCCTCTCCTACGAGCAGTACTTC.